What follows describes a single T cell receptor (beta chain). Its antigen remains unidentified. CDR3 length: 14 residues. The V end was cut by 5 bases, the J end by 6 bases, with 13 bases between. CDR1 MNHNS and CDR2 SASEGT come from the germline V gene. The sample comes from a study of shared clonotypes between healthy human individuals. The overall study: The donor pool was made up of two women and a few men aged 18 to 49. Study-wide results and caveats: Represented diversity, genetic and exposure-history alike, was limited by few donors.

TCRdb's copy holds only in-frame clones and misses some; the assay was immunoSEQ multiplex PCR. In the table there are 1.4 million or so clones, approximately 98.5% of which are singletons. This sequence originates from a man younger than 45 in good health. Sequencing used naive CD4+ T cells sorted from blood. The subset was: CD45RA+ positively selected. The chain couples TRBV6-1 to TRBJ2-2; D call uncertain. CDR3 in amino acids: CASSTPRVAGELFF. CDR3 nucleotides: TGTGCCAGCAGTACCCCCCGGGTAGCCGGGGAGCTGTTTTTT.